The T cell receptor beta chain described here comes from a study of neurological immune-mediated disorders. This clonotype occurred many times. Documented time point: longitudinal time-point 2. Each CDR3 protein is one row after TCRdb ran MiXCR on the 5' RACE reads. The sample has some 80,000 distinct CDR3 sequences, more than 5% seen once. Germline values: CDR1 SGHTA, CDR2 FQGNSA. The V and J ends lost 7 bases and 7 bases, in that order; junction bases with no gene match: 9. The CDR3 length is 13 residues. This sequence joins TRBV7-2 and TRBJ1-2; 7 nucleotides line up with TRBD1. The sequence was collected from a woman aged 60-75 years with multiple sclerosis. The sequenced sample was PBMCs. The CDR3: CASTPDRASGYTF. For the CDR3, the DNA is TGTGCCAGCACCCCAGACAGGGCGAGTGGCTACACCTTC.